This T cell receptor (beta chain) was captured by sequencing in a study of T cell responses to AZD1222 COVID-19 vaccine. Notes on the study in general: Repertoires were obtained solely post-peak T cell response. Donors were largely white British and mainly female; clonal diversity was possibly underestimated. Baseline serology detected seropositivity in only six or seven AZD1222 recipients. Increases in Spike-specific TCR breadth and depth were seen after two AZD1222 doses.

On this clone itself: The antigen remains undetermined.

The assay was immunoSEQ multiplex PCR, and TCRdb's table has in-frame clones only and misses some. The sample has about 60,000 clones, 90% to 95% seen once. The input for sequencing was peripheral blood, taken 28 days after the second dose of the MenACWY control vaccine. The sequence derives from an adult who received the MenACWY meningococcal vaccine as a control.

Written as DNA, the CDR3 is TGTGCCAGCAGCCAAACTAGCGGGAGGGACTACGAGCAGTACTTC. It yields the protein CASSQTSGRDYEQYF. This chain connects TRBV6-5 to TRBJ2-7, with 13 bases identical to TRBD2. There are 15 residues in the CDR3. In germline, CDR1 is MNHEY, CDR2 SVGAGI. J was trimmed by 3 bases and V by 6 bases; bases with no gene match: 5.